This T cell receptor (beta chain) was captured in a study of T cells after yellow fever vaccination. Study results and caveats: Peak timing came faster in the weaker secondary response, day 5 versus 15. Subsequent to the booster, the majority of primary-vaccination clones reappeared (approximately 95% CD4, 70% to 90% CD8). High-abundance clonotypes from the bulk population could contaminate FACS-sorted repertoires.

The CDR3 spans 19 residues, counting both ends. 5'RACE template switching generated TCR cDNA, adding a universal primer site and UMIs. One entry per CDR3 protein results from TCRdb running MiXCR on the 5' RACE reads. The sample lists hundreds of thousands of distinct CDR3 sequences; around 9.3% were seen once. In this sample, this clonotype turned up a few times. Its antigen is unknown. The DNA is omitted, as the CDR3 cannot be located on it reliably, and the CDR3 follows TCRdb's listing. The sample consisted of CD4+ T cells sorted from PBMCs, taken 5 days after the yellow fever booster vaccination. V is TRBV7-5 and J is TRBJ1-5; whether TRBD1, the table's D call, matches the DNA was not checked. TRBV7-5 is termed a pseudogene. The receptor was derived from a man aged 18 to 30 who received the YFV17D yellow fever vaccine. The CDR3 loop is CISVPEASVRGESNQPQHF.